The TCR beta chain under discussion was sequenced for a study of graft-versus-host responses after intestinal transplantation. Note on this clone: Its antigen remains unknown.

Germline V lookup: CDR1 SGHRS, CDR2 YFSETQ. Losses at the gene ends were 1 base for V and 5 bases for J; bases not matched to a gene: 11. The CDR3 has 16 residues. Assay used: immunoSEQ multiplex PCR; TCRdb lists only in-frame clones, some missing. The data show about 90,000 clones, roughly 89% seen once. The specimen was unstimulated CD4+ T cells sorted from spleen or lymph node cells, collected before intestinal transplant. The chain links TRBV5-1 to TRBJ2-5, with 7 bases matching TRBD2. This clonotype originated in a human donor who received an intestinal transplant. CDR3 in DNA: TGCGCCAGCAGCTTGACCCCCCGGGGGGTTCGGGAGACCCAGTACTTC. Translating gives CASSLTPRGVRETQYF.